The clone carrying this TCR beta chain is labeled medium-sized (0.01 to 0.1%). TRB was amplified from about 250-500 ng of blood genomic DNA. Multiplex PCR with BIOMED2 TRB-A/B primer pools amplified TRB rearrangements. TCRdb independently ran MiXCR on the multiplex PCR reads; one entry per CDR3 protein. The sample includes 6,000 to 9,000 distinct CDR3 sequences, 20% to 30% seen only once; the top ten take about 17%. The data belong to a study of T and B cells in COVID-19 patients. About the study: Critical illness requiring mechanical ventilation or extracorporeal membrane oxygenation affected three fifths of the roughly 20 active-infection patients. Comorbidities linked to unfavorable COVID-19 outcome were present in about 90% of the 20 active-infection patients.

V was pared by 8 bases and J by 2 bases, with 9 bases of the junction left unmatched. The CDR3 spans 15 residues. CDR1 and CDR2 from the germline V gene are MNHEY and SVGEGT. The chain recombines TRBV6-2 or TRBV6-3 with TRBJ2-3, with 8 bases matching TRBD2. Sequencing input: blood. This TCR derives from a human donor with active COVID-19. CDR3 sequence (DNA): TGTGCCAGCCATAACGCGGGAGGACTCACAGATACGCAGTATTTT. Translation gives CASHNAGGLTDTQYF.